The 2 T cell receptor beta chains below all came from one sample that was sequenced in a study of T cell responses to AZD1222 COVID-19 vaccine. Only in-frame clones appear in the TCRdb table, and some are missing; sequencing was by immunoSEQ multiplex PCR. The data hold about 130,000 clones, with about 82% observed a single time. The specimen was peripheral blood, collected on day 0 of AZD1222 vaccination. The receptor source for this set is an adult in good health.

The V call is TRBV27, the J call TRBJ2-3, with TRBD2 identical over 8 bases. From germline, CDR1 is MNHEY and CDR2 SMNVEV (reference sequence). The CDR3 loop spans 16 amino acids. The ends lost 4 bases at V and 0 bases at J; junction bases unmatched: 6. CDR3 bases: TGTGCCAGCAGTTCGACTAGCGCATTCAGCACAGATACGCAGTATTTT. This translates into CASSSTSAFSTDTQYF.

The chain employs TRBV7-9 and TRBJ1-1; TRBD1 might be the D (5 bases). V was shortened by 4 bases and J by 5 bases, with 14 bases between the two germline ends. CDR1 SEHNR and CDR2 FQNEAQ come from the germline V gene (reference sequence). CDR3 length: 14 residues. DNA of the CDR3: TGTGCCAGCAGCTCGAAACCTGGGGGTACTGAAGCTTTCTTT. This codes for CASSSKPGGTEAFF.